This note documents a single T cell receptor beta chain sequence. Its antigen is currently not known. Base qualities are not provided; no much larger clone lies one nucleotide away. This record belongs to a study of blood T cell repertoires in COVID-19 (dated by TCRdb to 2020 to 2021). For the study in its entirety: Collaborator samples came from the United States, Italy and Spain and covered acute and convalescent phases of COVID-19. The prospective study material was composed of cDNA or gDNA derived from T cells, B-cell-depleted T cells, or PBMCs. The dataset comprised deeply sampled blood TCRbeta repertoires from subjects exposed to, actively infected with, or recovered from COVID-19. The repertoires were made available in a free public database intended to serve as a resource for research on the immune response to SARS-CoV-2. Samples were obtained from the ongoing ImmuneRACE study (first 160 participants) and from over 1,000 subjects provided by 6 global collaborators. Nearly every sample came with metadata listing a de-identified subject ID, COVID-19 status, age in years and sex. Where available, HLA class I and class II types were obtained from metadata supplied by the sample provider rather than from assay-based typing.

General conclusions and limits of the study: Clinical and demographic metadata were provided uncurated, with the amount varying by source and participant.

V is clipped by 7 bases and J by 0 bases, and the sequence between their germline boundaries is 6 bases long. The CDR3 runs 13 residues from the cysteine to the phenylalanine. Just the 39-base CDR3 DNA is kept, in frame starting at base 1. In the prospective study, participants were roughly 18 to 100 years old, resided in about two dozen geographic areas of the United States, and were enrolled through a virtual design. In the prospective study, cohorts were assigned on the basis of participant-reported clinical history obtained from a screening survey and a study questionnaire. For ImmuneRACE Cohort 3, a participant was defined as recovered based on two consecutive negative NP/OP PCR tests, clearance by a healthcare professional, or resolution of symptoms. In the prospective study, whole blood, serum and a nasopharyngeal or oropharyngeal swab were collected from each participant by mobile phlebotomists. Over a roughly 2-month period, participants in the prospective study had the option of providing additional blood draws and questionnaires. Prospective study blood samples were shipped either frozen or at room temperature before DNA extraction.

TCRbeta CDR3 regions were amplified from genomic DNA by means of the immunoSEQ Assay, a bias-controlled multiplex PCR. On the study's bioinformatics: Within the assay, amplification of reference gene primers was used to estimate how many nucleated cells each sample contained. To quantify the absolute abundance of each unique TCRbeta CDR3 rearrangement, sequence reads were collapsed and filtered. For each sample, productive Simpson clonality was calculated as the square root of Simpson's diversity index across productive rearrangements. As stored in TCRdb, this immuneACCESS dataset retains in-frame rearrangements with V and J assigned. A fraction of the clones does not appear; measured against another copy, unresolved V genes explain less than half of the discrepancy, and the remainder lacks a known reason. The V and J calls and clone size were taken over from that table, and D and trimming were inferred from the DNA. The sample table lists some 150,000 clones, around four fifths of them with a count of one. Jointly, the top ten make up over 5% of the sample.

What was sequenced was PBMCs or T cells enriched from blood (not recorded which). The source of this sequence is a woman aged 45-65 years who had recovered from COVID-19. The chain links TRBV12-3 or TRBV12-4 with TRBJ1-4, with the identity of the D gene unclear. The CDR3 is CASTYTTNEKLFF. The nucleotide sequence is TGTGCCAGCACTTATACAACTAATGAAAAACTGTTTTTT.